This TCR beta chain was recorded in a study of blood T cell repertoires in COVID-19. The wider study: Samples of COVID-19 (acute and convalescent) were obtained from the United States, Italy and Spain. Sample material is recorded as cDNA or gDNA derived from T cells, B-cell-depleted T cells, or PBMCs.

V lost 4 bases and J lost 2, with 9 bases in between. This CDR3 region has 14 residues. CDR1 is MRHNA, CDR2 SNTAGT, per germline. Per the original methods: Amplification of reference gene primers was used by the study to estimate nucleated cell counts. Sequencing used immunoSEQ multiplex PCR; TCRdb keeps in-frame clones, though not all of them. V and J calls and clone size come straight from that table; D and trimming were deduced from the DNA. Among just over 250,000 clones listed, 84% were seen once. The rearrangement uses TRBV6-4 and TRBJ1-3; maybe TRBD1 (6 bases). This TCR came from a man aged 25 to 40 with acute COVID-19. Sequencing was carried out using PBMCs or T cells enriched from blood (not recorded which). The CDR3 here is CASSAGTTGNTIYF. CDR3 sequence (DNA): TGTGCCAGCAGTGCCGGGACAACTGGAAACACCATATATTTT.